The rows below give T cell receptor beta chains drawn from one sample of a study of T-cell memory formation after mild COVID-19. TCRdb reprocessed the 5' RACE reads with MiXCR, giving one entry per CDR3 protein. The sample includes around 390,000 distinct CDR3 sequences, around a sixth of them seen just once. Source material: PBMCs or a T cell subset sorted from them (not recorded which). The receptors shown here come from a man in his late teens or twenties who had mild COVID-19 (a few samples of this study predate the infection). Cell type and time point are not known. Both conserved end residues are trimmed from each CDR3. Each record gives: clone size, J gene, V gene, CDR3 protein. For some rows the clone size is stated as once, few or many, or as a class when expanded; others skip it.

. TRBJ2-7 TRBV5-1 ASSGPGTSYEQY
few TRBJ2-5 TRBV7-3 ASSLAGTQQETQY
few TRBJ2-2 TRBV6-2/TRBV6-3 ASSYGTGWSTGELF
few TRBJ1-4 TRBV5-1 ASSLEGGMKELF
many TRBJ2-3 TRBV11-2 ASSLGPSTDTQY
. TRBJ2-7 TRBV7-2 ASARDTSSYEQY
few TRBJ1-1 TRBV4-1 ASSQEMGSNTEAF
few TRBJ2-1 TRBV7-2 ASSLLTLKFQLNEQF
. TRBJ2-7 TRBV7-6 ASSLVGVPTYEQY
. TRBJ2-3 TRBV5-1 ASSPETGGGTDTQY
. TRBJ1-4 TRBV29-1 SVGGGQDEKLF
many TRBJ2-3 TRBV11-2 ASSPLAGAEGDTQY
many TRBJ2-1 TRBV7-8 ASSYIGTQYNEQF
few TRBJ2-3 TRBV24-1 ATSDFVVERGITDTQY
few TRBJ1-1 TRBV6-2/TRBV6-3 ASSPRGGAGAF
. TRBJ1-5 TRBV2 ASSEGNRAQPQH
. TRBJ2-7 TRBV9 ASSPRRDGSYEQY
few TRBJ1-1 TRBV20-1 SARVGLGGTDF
. TRBJ2-3 TRBV20-1 GLISAAKSADTQY
. TRBJ2-1 TRBV12-3/TRBV12-4 ASSFIGLEQF
many TRBJ1-2 TRBV5-1 ASSEGQLYGYT
few TRBJ2-3 TRBV9 ASSVAFNWYTDTQY
many TRBJ2-2 TRBV7-9 ASSLLRQNPNTGELF
many TRBJ1-5 TRBV5-1 ASSPTGGYQPQH
. TRBJ1-4 TRBV6-5 ASSYRGTNEKLF
. TRBJ2-1 TRBV6-2/TRBV6-3 ASRRRQEFQDTEQF